This T cell receptor beta chain was retrieved from a study of cytomegalovirus exposure and HLA in healthy donors. Findings and caveats of the study: Rare TCR sequences dominated, though some public TCRs recurred in many donors. Researchers reported in a later analysis that a missense DCLRE1C variant was tied to TCR beta V- and J-gene trimming. Previous analysis showed most TCR beta V segments were productive about 90% or about 30% of the time.

The PCR had 60 Vbeta and 13 Jbeta primers. Method: immunoSEQ multiplex PCR; TCRdb's copy keeps in-frame clones and lacks some. In total, the table holds 45,000 to 60,000 clones. Remarks on this clone: Its antigen is currently unknown.

This CDR3 region has 15 residues. The ends were cut back, 0 bases at V and 0 bases at J, with 7 bases in the middle. Germline lookup yields CDR1 SGHRS and CDR2 YFSETQ. The chain is built from TRBV5-1 and TRBJ1-5; no firm D call. The origin of this receptor is a female donor in good health and CMV-seronegative. The sample was PBMCs. CDR3 sequence: CASSLGTYSNQPQHF. CDR3 DNA: TGCGCCAGCAGCTTGGGCACCTATAGCAATCAGCCCCAGCATTTT.